Below, one TCR beta chain is given with its context. Clones were read by immunoSEQ multiplex PCR, and TCRdb kept only the in-frame ones, dropping some. Among around 130,000 clones, approximately 87% were seen once, and the ten largest hold approximately 2%. This sample stems from a study of blood T cell repertoires in COVID-19. About the research overall: COVID-19 samples collected from the United States, Italy and Spain covered acute and convalescent phases. PBMCs, B-cell-depleted T cells, or T cells provided the cDNA or gDNA that made up the material.

Trimming took 6 bases from V and 6 from J; bases not matched to a gene: 11. CDR1 and CDR2 from the germline V gene are LNHNV and YYDKDF (reference sequence). The CDR3 runs to 15 residues. Sequences were obtained from peripheral blood. V gene TRBV15 combines with J gene TRBJ2-1; 7 bases agree with TRBD1. The clonotype was recovered from a man in his 70s with active COVID-19. CDR3 nucleotides: TGTGCCACCAGAGGGGGCTCCCGAGTAGTCAATGAGCAGTTCTTC. It translates to CATRGGSRVVNEQFF.